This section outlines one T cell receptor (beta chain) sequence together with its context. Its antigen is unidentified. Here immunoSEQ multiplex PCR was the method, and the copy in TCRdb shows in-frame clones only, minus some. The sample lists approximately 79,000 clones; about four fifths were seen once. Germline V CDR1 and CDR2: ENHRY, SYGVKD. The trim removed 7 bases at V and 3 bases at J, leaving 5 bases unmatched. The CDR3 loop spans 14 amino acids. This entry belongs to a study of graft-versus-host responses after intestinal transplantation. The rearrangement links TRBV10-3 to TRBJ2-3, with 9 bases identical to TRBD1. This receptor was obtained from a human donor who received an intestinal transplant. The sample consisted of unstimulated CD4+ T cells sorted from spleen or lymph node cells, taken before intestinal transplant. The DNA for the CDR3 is TGTGCCATCAAAGGACAGGGGCGAACAGATACGCAGTATTTT. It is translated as CAIKGQGRTDTQYF.